This TCR beta chain is from a study of blood T cell repertoires in COVID-19. Background on the study: Acute and convalescent COVID-19 specimens originated in the United States, Italy and Spain. Nucleic acid was either cDNA or gDNA, and it came from T cells, B-cell-depleted T cells, or PBMCs.

Sequenced by immunoSEQ multiplex PCR; TCRdb stores in-frame clones only, minus some. The profile shows about 200,000 clones, 75% to 90% of them singletons. Participants came from some 23 US areas, aged roughly 18 to 89 years. Germline assignment: CDR1 MNHEY and CDR2 SMNVEV (reference sequence). This CDR3 contains 15 residues. J lost 7 bases, V lost 4 bases, and 4 bases had no gene match. The receptor comes from a man aged 35 to 55 who had recovered from COVID-19. V usage is TRBV27 and J usage is TRBJ2-3; 14 nucleotides align to TRBD2. The sequenced material came from PBMCs or T cells enriched from blood (not recorded which). The CDR3 loop reads CASSYGLAGGNTQYF. DNA for the CDR3: TGTGCCAGCAGTTACGGACTAGCGGGAGGTAATACGCAGTATTTT.